Given below is one T cell receptor (beta chain) in context. With random hexamers, reverse transcription was performed on about 0.45 to 1 ug of RNA. In TCRdb, the immunoSEQ multiplex PCR reads were re-called with MiXCR into one record per CDR3 protein. The top ten clones hold 0.099% of a sample with about 180,000 distinct CDR3 sequences, roughly 94% of them seen once. These data belong to a study of CD8 T cells in Susac syndrome. Sequencing of TCR beta was performed on blood CD8+ and CD4+ T cells. TEMRA cells were FACS-enriched, while CD8+ and CD4+ T cells were negatively isolated. The sequence was collected from a human donor with Susac syndrome. The sequencing input was CD4+ T cells from PBMCs.

The CDR3 DNA is TGCAGTGCTAGAGATCTACGACTAGCGGGAACCGGGGATACGCAGTATTTT. This encodes CSARDLRLAGTGDTQYF. V and J are TRBV20-1 and TRBJ2-3; 11 bases fit TRBD2. The V gene end was trimmed by 0 bases and the J gene end by 6 bases; junction bases not matched to a gene: 11. The CDR3 sequence is 17 residues long. In germline, CDR1 is DFQATT, CDR2 SNEGSKA (reference sequence).